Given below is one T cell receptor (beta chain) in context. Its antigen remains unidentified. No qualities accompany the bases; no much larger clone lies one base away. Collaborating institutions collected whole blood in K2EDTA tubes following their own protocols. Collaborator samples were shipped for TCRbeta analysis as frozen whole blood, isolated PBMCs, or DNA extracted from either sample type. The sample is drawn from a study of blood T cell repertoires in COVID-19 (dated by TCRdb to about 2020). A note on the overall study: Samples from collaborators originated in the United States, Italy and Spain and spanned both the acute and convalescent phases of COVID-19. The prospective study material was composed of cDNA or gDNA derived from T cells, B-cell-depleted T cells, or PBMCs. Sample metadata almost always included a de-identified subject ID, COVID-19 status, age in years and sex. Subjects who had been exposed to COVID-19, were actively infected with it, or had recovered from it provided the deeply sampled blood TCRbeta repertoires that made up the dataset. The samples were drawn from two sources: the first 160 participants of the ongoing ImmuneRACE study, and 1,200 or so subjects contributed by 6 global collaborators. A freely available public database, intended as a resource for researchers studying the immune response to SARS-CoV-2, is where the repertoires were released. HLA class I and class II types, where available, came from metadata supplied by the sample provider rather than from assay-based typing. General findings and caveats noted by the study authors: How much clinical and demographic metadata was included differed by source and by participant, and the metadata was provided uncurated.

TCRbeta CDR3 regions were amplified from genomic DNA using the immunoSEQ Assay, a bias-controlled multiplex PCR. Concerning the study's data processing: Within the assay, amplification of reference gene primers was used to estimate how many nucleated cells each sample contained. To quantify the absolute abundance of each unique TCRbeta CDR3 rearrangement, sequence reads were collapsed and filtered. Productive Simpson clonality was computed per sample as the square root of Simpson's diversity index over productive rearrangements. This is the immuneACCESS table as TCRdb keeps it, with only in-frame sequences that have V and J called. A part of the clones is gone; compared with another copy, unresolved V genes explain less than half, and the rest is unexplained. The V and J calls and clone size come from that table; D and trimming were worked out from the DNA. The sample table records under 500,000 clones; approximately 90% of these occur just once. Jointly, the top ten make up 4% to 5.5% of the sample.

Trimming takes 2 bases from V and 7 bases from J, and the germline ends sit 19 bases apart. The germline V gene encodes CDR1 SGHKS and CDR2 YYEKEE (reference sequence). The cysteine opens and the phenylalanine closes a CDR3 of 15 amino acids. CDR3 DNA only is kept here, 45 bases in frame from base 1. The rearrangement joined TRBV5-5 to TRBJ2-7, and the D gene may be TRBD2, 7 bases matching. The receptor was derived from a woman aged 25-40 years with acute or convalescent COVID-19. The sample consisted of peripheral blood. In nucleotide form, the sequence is TGTGCCAGCAGCTTTGTGGGCGGGGGCCTCGGGGAGCAGTACTTC. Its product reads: CASSFVGGGLGEQYF.